Below, 5 T cell receptor beta chains from the same sample are listed, as sequenced in a study of cytotoxic CD8 clonotypes in ibrutinib-treated CLL. Generated by immunoSEQ multiplex PCR, the TCRdb table keeps only in-frame clones and is missing some. The data contain 150,000 to 250,000 clones, 72% of them seen just once; the ten biggest clones take up roughly an eighth. The sequencing here drew on PBMCs, taken after 24 months of ibrutinib treatment. Receptors originate from a human donor with chronic lymphocytic leukemia.

This clone came up a few times. The rearrangement uses TRBV9 and TRBJ2-2; maybe TRBD2 (5 bases). This CDR3 region has 15 residues. Trimming took 0 bases from V and 5 from J, leaving 11 bases between them. Germline CDR1 is SGDLS and CDR2 is YYNGEE. This chain's CDR3 is CASSVVLGGTGELFF. The CDR3, as DNA: TGTGCCAGCAGCGTAGTCCTAGGAGGTACCGGGGAGCTGTTTTTT.

The chain couples TRBV2 to TRBJ2-7, with 8 bases matching TRBD1. This CDR3 comprises 13 residues. Germline assignment: CDR1 SNHLY and CDR2 FYNNEI. Trimming removed 8 bases from V and 3 bases from J; junction bases left unmatched: 6. The CDR3 sequence is CASAQDRDYEQYF. CDR3 in DNA: TGTGCCAGCGCACAGGACAGGGACTACGAGCAGTACTTC.

This chain uses TRBV19 with TRBJ2-1, with 8 positions matching TRBD2. This CDR3 comprises 16 residues. V lost 10 bases, J lost 0 bases, and 11 bases stayed unmatched. In germline, CDR1 is LNHDA, CDR2 SQIVND (reference sequence). The CDR3 here is CATHKTSGSSYNEQFF. CDR3 DNA sequence: TGTGCCACCCACAAGACCAGCGGGAGCTCCTACAATGAGCAGTTCTTC.

The chain uses TRBV6-5 and TRBJ2-1, with TRBD2 matching 7 bases. This CDR3 spans 15 amino acids. The trim removed 2 bases at V and 10 bases at J, leaving 11 bases unmatched. CDR1 is MNHEY and CDR2 is SVGAGI in the germline V gene. As DNA, the CDR3 is TGTGCCAGCAGTTACAGGGGCCCCGGCGGGAGAGAGCAGTTCTTC. This sequence encodes CASSYRGPGGREQFF.

The rearrangement links TRBV18 to TRBJ1-1; unclear D gene. The CDR3 covers 14 residues. Germline assignment: CDR1 KGHSH and CDR2 LQKENI. Trimming took off 2 bases at V and 3 bases at J, with 10 bases between the two ends. For the CDR3, the DNA is TGTGCCAGCTCACCAGCCCCCCCTGACACTGAAGCTTTCTTT. Its protein is CASSPAPPDTEAFF.